Below are 3 T cell receptor beta chains sequenced from a single sample in a study of PD-1 blockade in classical Hodgkin lymphoma. All patients relapsed after autologous stem cell transplantation, and brentuximab vedotin exposure varied. Sequencing used immunoSEQ multiplex PCR; TCRdb keeps in-frame clones, though not all of them. The sample has approximately 51,000 clones, over 60% seen once. This specimen consisted of peripheral blood mononuclear cells (PBMCs), obtained before the second cycle of nivolumab. The receptors derive from a human donor with classical Hodgkin lymphoma.

The rearrangement uses TRBV5-1 and TRBJ1-2; D is possibly TRBD1 (6 bases). The CDR3 is 13 amino acids. From germline, CDR1 is SGHRS and CDR2 YFSETQ. V dropped 4 bases and J dropped 8 bases, with 15 bases sitting between them. The CDR3 region is CASSRGPLKGYTF. The CDR3, as DNA: TGCGCCAGCAGCCGGGGGCCCCTTAAGGGCTACACCTTC.

The chain recombines TRBV5-5 with TRBJ1-2; the D gene is possibly TRBD1 (5 bases). Deletions cut 3 bases from V and 3 bases from J, with 9 bases between. There are 13 residues in the CDR3. Germline CDR1 and CDR2: SGHKS and YYEKEE (reference sequence). CDR3 protein: CASSYQGDYGYTF. In DNA form, the CDR3 reads TGTGCCAGCAGCTATCAGGGTGACTATGGCTACACCTTC.

V gene TRBV7-9 combines with J gene TRBJ1-2; D is uncertain. V was shortened by 0 bases and J by 4 bases, with 9 bases between the two germline ends. Germline V gene data show CDR1 as SEHNR and CDR2 as FQNEAQ (reference sequence). The CDR3 covers 14 residues. The DNA of the CDR3 is TGTGCCAGCAGCTTAGCGCCGAATGTCTATGGCTACACCTTC. Translation gives CASSLAPNVYGYTF. The whole variable domain, remainder taken from reference TRBV7-9 and TRBJ1-2, is DTGVSQNPRHKITKRGQNVTFRCDPISEHNRLYWYRQTLGQGPEFLTYFQNEAQLEKSRLLSDRFSAERPKGSFSTLEIQRTEQGDSAMYLCASSLAPNVYGYTFGSGTRLTVV.